This TCR beta chain originates from a study of cytomegalovirus exposure and HLA in healthy donors. Study-level results: Rarity held for most TCR sequences, but there were some public TCRs that occurred in many donors. TCR beta chain V- and J-gene trimming was linked, in a later analysis, to a missense variant in DCLRE1C.

The PCR had 60 Vbeta and 13 Jbeta primers. Original methodology: Later work found approximately 87 million unique TCR beta chains, with about 10 million shared. Some clones are missing from TCRdb's copy, which holds only in-frame ones; the method was immunoSEQ multiplex PCR. V, J and clone size were drawn from that table, and D and trimming were deduced from the DNA. The sample has roughly 110,000 clones. As to this clone: Its specificity is not known.

Trimming stripped 4 bases from V and 1 base from J, with 17 bases between. Germline values: CDR1 SEHNR, CDR2 FQNEAQ (reference sequence). This CDR3 comprises 16 residues. The chain couples TRBV7-9 to TRBJ2-7; a possible D gene is TRBD1 (6 bases). Sequenced: PBMCs. The source is a man aged 35-49 years in good health and CMV-seropositive. In nucleotides, the CDR3 is TGTGCCAGCAGCTCCTGGACAGCTTTGGCATCCTACGAGCAGTACTTC. Protein: CASSSWTALASYEQYF.